Listed below are T cell receptor beta chains from one sample, sequenced in a study of molecular identifiers for immune sequencing clone quantification. A single record per CDR3 protein comes from TCRdb applying MiXCR to the PCR reads. The sample has a few hundred thousand distinct CDR3 sequences; about 25% are singletons. The source material was naive CD8+ T cells from blood, with Jurkat cell RNA spiked in. These receptors originate from a human donor in good health. Some libraries in this study had Jurkat cell RNA spiked in. The CDR3 runs from the conserved cysteine through the conserved F or W. A D gene is named only where the DNA matches it firmly. Where a row states a size, it is once, few, many or the class of an expanded clone; other rows omit it.

V gene: TRBV27
clone size: many
D gene: -
CDR3 length: 17
J gene: TRBJ2-2
CDR3 protein: CASSLSSRGSGTGELFF
CDR3 DNA: TGTGCCAGCAGTTTATCGAGCAGGGGATCTGGCACCGGGGAGCTGTTTTTT

V gene: TRBV9
clone size: many
D gene: -
CDR3 length: 13
J gene: TRBJ1-1
CDR3 protein: CASSPRGGLEAFF
CDR3 DNA: TGTGCCAGCAGCCCCCGGGGGGGACTTGAAGCTTTCTTT

V gene: TRBV28
clone size: few
D gene: -
CDR3 length: 15
J gene: TRBJ1-2
CDR3 protein: CASSLLTAGNYGYTF
CDR3 DNA: TGTGCCAGCAGTTTACTAACGGCCGGCAACTATGGCTACACCTTC

V gene: TRBV27
clone size: many
D gene: -
CDR3 length: 17
J gene: TRBJ1-5
CDR3 protein: CASKPSGGLVSKQPQHF
CDR3 DNA: TGTGCCAGCAAACCAAGTGGGGGTTTGGTCTCCAAGCAGCCCCAGCATTTT

V gene: TRBV2
clone size: -
D gene: TRBD2
CDR3 length: 17
J gene: TRBJ2-1
CDR3 protein: CASSEVPIGSGRIEQFF
CDR3 DNA: TGTGCCAGCAGTGAAGTCCCCATAGGTAGCGGGAGAATTGAGCAGTTCTTC

V gene: TRBV6-2/TRBV6-3
clone size: few
D gene: -
CDR3 length: 17
J gene: TRBJ2-7
CDR3 protein: CASSYTSSVGEEYEQYF
CDR3 DNA: TGTGCCAGCAGTTACACGTCTTCGGTCGGGGAGGAATACGAGCAGTACTTC

V gene: TRBV3-1
clone size: -
D gene: -
CDR3 length: 16
J gene: TRBJ2-5
CDR3 protein: CASSQDGAGQSRTQYF
CDR3 DNA: TGTGCCAGCAGCCAAGATGGAGCGGGACAGTCACGGACCCAGTACTTC

V gene: TRBV12-3/TRBV12-4
clone size: few
D gene: -
CDR3 length: 15
J gene: TRBJ2-2
CDR3 protein: CASSHKFANTGELFF
CDR3 DNA: TGTGCCAGCAGTCACAAGTTCGCGAACACCGGGGAGCTGTTTTTT

V gene: TRBV7-2
clone size: -
D gene: -
CDR3 length: 13
J gene: TRBJ2-1
CDR3 protein: CASRPPGYNEQFF
CDR3 DNA: TGTGCCAGTAGACCCCCTGGCTACAATGAGCAGTTCTTC

V gene: TRBV27
clone size: many
D gene: TRBD1
CDR3 length: 13
J gene: TRBJ2-7
CDR3 protein: CASSLGGRGEQYF
CDR3 DNA: TGTGCCAGCAGCTTAGGGGGCAGGGGAGAGCAGTACTTC

V gene: TRBV7-9
clone size: few
D gene: TRBD1
CDR3 length: 18
J gene: TRBJ1-3
CDR3 protein: CASSYTSTGLNSGNTIYF
CDR3 DNA: TGTGCCAGCAGCTATACGTCGACAGGGCTAAACTCTGGAAACACCATATATTTT

V gene: TRBV7-9
clone size: many
D gene: TRBD1
CDR3 length: 15
J gene: TRBJ1-3
CDR3 protein: CASSAIRGPGNTIYF
CDR3 DNA: TGTGCCAGCAGCGCCATAAGGGGGCCTGGAAACACCATATATTTT

V gene: TRBV5-6
clone size: few
D gene: -
CDR3 length: 14
J gene: TRBJ2-7
CDR3 protein: CASSFGQATRLQYF
CDR3 DNA: TGTGCCAGCAGCTTCGGCCAGGCCACTCGACTGCAGTACTTC

V gene: TRBV29-1
clone size: few
D gene: -
CDR3 length: 11
J gene: TRBJ2-1
CDR3 protein: CSAERYNEQFF
CDR3 DNA: TGCAGCGCCGAGAGGTACAATGAGCAGTTCTTC

V gene: TRBV7-5
clone size: -
D gene: -
CDR3 length: 17
J gene: TRBJ2-7
CDR3 protein: CISVPEAGSGFSYEQYF
CDR3 DNA: -

V gene: TRBV27
clone size: -
D gene: TRBD2
CDR3 length: 17
J gene: TRBJ2-5
CDR3 protein: CASTTLPLAGVVETQYF
CDR3 DNA: TGTGCCAGCACCACACTCCCGCTAGCGGGAGTAGTTGAGACCCAGTACTTC

V gene: TRBV25-1
clone size: few
D gene: -
CDR3 length: 14
J gene: TRBJ1-1
CDR3 protein: CASSEDWETTEAFF
CDR3 DNA: TGTGCCAGCAGTGAGGACTGGGAAACGACTGAAGCTTTCTTT

V gene: TRBV6-2/TRBV6-3
clone size: few
D gene: -
CDR3 length: 14
J gene: TRBJ1-1
CDR3 protein: CASTHHDRGAEAFF
CDR3 DNA: TGTGCCAGCACACACCACGATCGGGGGGCTGAAGCTTTCTTT

V gene: TRBV28
clone size: -
D gene: TRBD2
CDR3 length: 17
J gene: TRBJ2-3
CDR3 protein: CASSFILAGVNTDTQYF
CDR3 DNA: TGTGCCAGCAGTTTCATCCTAGCGGGAGTGAACACAGATACGCAGTATTTT

V gene: TRBV25-1
clone size: few
D gene: TRBD1
CDR3 length: 14
J gene: TRBJ2-5
CDR3 protein: CASSGWTGIETQYF
CDR3 DNA: TGTGCCAGCAGTGGATGGACAGGGATAGAGACCCAGTACTTC

V gene: TRBV5-4
clone size: few
D gene: TRBD1
CDR3 length: 15
J gene: TRBJ1-2
CDR3 protein: CASSLDRATNYGYTF
CDR3 DNA: TGTGCCAGCAGCTTAGACAGGGCCACTAACTATGGCTACACCTTC

V gene: TRBV7-6
clone size: few
D gene: -
CDR3 length: 14
J gene: TRBJ1-4
CDR3 protein: CASSLGPPNEKLFF
CDR3 DNA: TGTGCCAGCAGCTTGGGGCCTCCTAATGAAAAACTGTTTTTT

V gene: TRBV4-1
clone size: -
D gene: -
CDR3 length: 15
J gene: TRBJ1-2
CDR3 protein: CASSQKELTNYGYTF
CDR3 DNA: TGCGCCAGCAGCCAAAAAGAACTGACGAACTATGGCTACACCTTC

V gene: TRBV19
clone size: -
D gene: -
CDR3 length: 13
J gene: TRBJ2-1
CDR3 protein: CASSIVYGTEQFF
CDR3 DNA: TGTGCCAGTAGTATAGTGTACGGGACAGAGCAGTTCTTC

V gene: TRBV2
clone size: -
D gene: -
CDR3 length: 14
J gene: TRBJ2-5
CDR3 protein: CASSATKSRVGQYF
CDR3 DNA: TGTGCCAGCAGCGCGACTAAATCCAGAGTGGGCCAGTACTTC